The clone carrying this T cell receptor beta chain was counted only a few times. Antigen specificity is unknown. The data were taken from a study of blood T cells in healthy people across ages. Study-level points and caveats: Age brought a roughly linear fall in TCR beta diversity measured per million T cells.

Next came a second PCR, run for about 6 to 12 cycles, which used a sample-barcoded 5' primer along with a J-beta primer mix. Samples each returned at least 2.5 million CDR3-containing paired-end reads. Each CDR3 protein gets one entry after TCRdb re-called the 5' RACE reads with MiXCR. The table includes about 1.7 million distinct CDR3 sequences, roughly 27% detected once. CDR1 and CDR2 from the germline V gene are SGHRS and YFSETQ. The trim removed 1 base at V and 1 base at J, leaving 1 base unmatched. The CDR3 has 14 residues. Each donor was a healthy Caucasian individual from Russia, aged about 6 to 95. Per sample, at least 5 micrograms of total RNA were extracted.

The clonotype was recovered from a woman younger than 45 in good health. The source material was blood. The rearrangement uses TRBV5-1 and TRBJ2-7; TRBD2 agrees at 8 bases. The CDR3 DNA follows: TGCGCCAGCAGCTTGATAGCGGGATCCTACGAGCAGTACTTC. Its protein product is CASSLIAGSYEQYF.